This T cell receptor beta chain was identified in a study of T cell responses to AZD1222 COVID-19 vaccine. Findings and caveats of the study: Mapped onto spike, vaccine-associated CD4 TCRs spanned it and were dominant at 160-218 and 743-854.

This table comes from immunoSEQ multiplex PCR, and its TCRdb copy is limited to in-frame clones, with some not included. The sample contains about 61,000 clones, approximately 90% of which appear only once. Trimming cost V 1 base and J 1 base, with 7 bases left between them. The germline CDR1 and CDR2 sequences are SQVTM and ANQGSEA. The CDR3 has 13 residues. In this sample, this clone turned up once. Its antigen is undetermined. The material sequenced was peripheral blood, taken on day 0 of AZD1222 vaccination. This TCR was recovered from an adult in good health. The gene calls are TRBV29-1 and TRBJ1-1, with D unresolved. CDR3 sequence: CSVEVFRNTEAFF. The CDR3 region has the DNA TGCAGCGTTGAAGTCTTCAGGAACACTGAAGCTTTCTTT.